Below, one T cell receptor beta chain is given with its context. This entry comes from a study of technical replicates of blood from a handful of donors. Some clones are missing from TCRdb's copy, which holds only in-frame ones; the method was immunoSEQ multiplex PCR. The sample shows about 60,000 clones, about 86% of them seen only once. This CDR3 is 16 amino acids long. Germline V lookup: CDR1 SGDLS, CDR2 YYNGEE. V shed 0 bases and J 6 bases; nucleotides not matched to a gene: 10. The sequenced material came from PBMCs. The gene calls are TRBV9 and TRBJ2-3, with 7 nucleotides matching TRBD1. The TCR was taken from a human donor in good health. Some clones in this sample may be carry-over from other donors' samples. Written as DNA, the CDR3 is TGTGCCAGCAGCGTAGTAGGGACAGCAAACTCGGATACGCAGTATTTT. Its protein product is CASSVVGTANSDTQYF.